The 15 T cell receptor beta chains reported below all come from one sample, sequenced in a study of blood T cells in healthy people across ages. Sample-barcoded 5' priming and a J-beta primer mix drove a second PCR of about 7 to 11 cycles. Using its own MiXCR run on the 5' RACE reads, TCRdb lists one record per CDR3 protein. The table lists around 870,000 distinct CDR3 sequences, 29% of them singletons. The sequenced sample was blood. Every receptor here comes from an elderly woman in good health.

This clonotype occurred many times. A clone one base away is much larger, so this may be a read error. The chain joins TRBV5-1 to TRBJ2-1, with D possibly matching TRBD1 (7 bases). V lost 3 bases to trimming and J lost 7 bases, with 26 bases between them. CDR3 length: 18 amino acids. CDR1 is SGHRS, CDR2 YFSETQ, per germline. In nucleotides, the CDR3 is TGCGCCAGCAGCTCCCCCGGGACAGTCTCTGTGCGGGGAAATGAGCAGTTCTTC. It translates to CASSSPGTVSVRGNEQFF. Drawing the rest from reference TRBV5-1 and TRBJ2-1, the complete variable domain is KAGVTQTPRYLIKTRGQQVTLSCSPISGHRSVSWYQQTPGQGLQFLFEYFSETQRNKGNFPGRFSGRQFSNSRSEMNVSTLELGDSALYLCASSSPGTVSVRGNEQFFGPGTRLTVL.

This clonotype was seen ten or more times. In DNA form, the CDR3 reads TGTGCCAGCAGTTACCGGGGTTGGTCAGATACGCAGTATTTT. The encoded protein is CASSYRGWSDTQYF. J is TRBJ2-3 and V is TRBV6-5, with a possible D match to TRBD2 (5 bases). Between the trimmed V and J ends, which lost 2 bases and 4 bases, there was a span of 10 bases. This CDR3 spans 14 amino acids. CDR1 and CDR2 from the germline V gene are MNHEY and SVGAGI.

This clonotype was detected many times. V usage is TRBV7-2 and J usage is TRBJ2-4, with D perhaps matching TRBD1 (6 bases). Germline assignment: CDR1 SGHTA and CDR2 FQGNSA. This CDR3 region has 16 residues. Trimming stripped 1 base from V and 4 bases from J, with 14 bases between. The CDR3, as DNA: TGTGCCAGCAGCTTAGATGCAGGGACATCTAAAAACATTCAGTACTTC. Amino acid sequence: CASSLDAGTSKNIQYF.

The rearrangement uses TRBV5-1 and TRBJ1-1, with 8 bases aligning to TRBD1. J lost 2 bases, V lost 4 bases, and 10 bases had no gene match. Per the germline V gene, CDR1 is SGHRS and CDR2 is YFSETQ. The length of the CDR3 is 16 residues. Written as DNA, the CDR3 is TGCGCCAGCAGCCGAGGACAGGGCAGAGGAAACACTGAAGCTTTCTTT. Translation: CASSRGQGRGNTEAFF. The full variable domain, completed using reference TRBV5-1 and TRBJ1-1, is KAGVTQTPRYLIKTRGQQVTLSCSPISGHRSVSWYQQTPGQGLQFLFEYFSETQRNKGNFPGRFSGRQFSNSRSEMNVSTLELGDSALYLCASSRGQGRGNTEAFFGQGTRLTVV.

Many counts were recorded for this clonotype. This rearrangement joins TRBV6-5 to TRBJ1-2, with 12 bases lining up with TRBD1. With V trimmed by 5 bases and J by 4 bases, 5 bases remained unmatched. Looked up from germline, CDR1 is MNHEY and CDR2 is SVGAGI. This CDR3 contains 15 residues. CDR3 nucleotides: TGTGCCAGCAGTGGGGACAGGGGGCAGAGCTATGGCTACACCTTC. This codes for CASSGDRGQSYGYTF.

There are a few counts of this clonotype. The chain recombines TRBV7-6 with TRBJ2-5; TRBD2 matches at 13 bases. The assigned J gene may be wrong: the sequence end matches TRBJ2-7 better. CDR3 size: 14 residues. From germline, CDR1 is SGHVS and CDR2 FNYEAQ. CDR3 DNA sequence: TGTGCCAGCAGCAGACTAGCGGGGGGCGACGAGCAGTACTTC. Its protein is CASSRLAGGDEQYF.

The chain links TRBV7-8 to TRBJ2-5; tentatively, D is TRBD2 (6 bases). The V gene lost 1 base and the J gene lost 2 bases, with 14 bases spanning the gap. Germline V CDR1 and CDR2: SGHVS, FQNEAQ. CDR3 length: 16 residues. The CDR3 DNA sequence: TGTGCCAGCAGCTTAGAGCCCACGCGGGGTCAAGAGACCCAGTACTTC. It codes for CASSLEPTRGQETQYF. The variable domain in full, with the rest retrieved from reference TRBV7-8 and TRBJ2-5, is GAGVSQSPRYKVAKRGQDVALRCDPISGHVSLFWYQQALGQGPEFLTYFQNEAQLDKSGLPSDRFFAERPEGSVSTLKIQRTQQEDSAVYLCASSLEPTRGQETQYFGPGTRLLVL.

This clonotype appeared many times. The chain couples TRBV12-3 or TRBV12-4 to TRBJ1-2; D might be TRBD1 (6 bases). The V gene lost 9 bases and the J gene lost 2 bases, with 13 bases spanning the gap. The CDR3 covers 13 residues. This chain's CDR3 is CASATGINYGYTF. CDR3 nucleotide sequence: TGTGCCAGTGCCACAGGGATAAACTATGGCTACACCTTC.

The chain employs TRBV9 and TRBJ2-2, with 8 bases identical to TRBD1. CDR3 length: 15 residues. V trimming: 3 bases; J trimming: 5 bases; junction bases outside the gene matches: 6. CDR1 and CDR2 from the germline V gene are SGDLS and YYNGEE. The CDR3 sequence: CASSGDRGGTGELFF. The DNA for the CDR3 is TGTGCCAGCAGCGGAGACAGGGGTGGTACCGGGGAGCTGTTTTTT. Filled out from reference TRBV9 and TRBJ2-2, the complete variable domain reads DSGVTQTPKHLITATGQRVTLRCSPRSGDLSVYWYQQSLDQGLQFLIQYYNGEERAKGNILERFSAQQFPDLHSELNLSSLELGDSALYFCASSGDRGGTGELFFGEGSRLTVL.

This clonotype occurred many times. This chain joins TRBV20-1 and TRBJ1-2, with 11 bases that match TRBD1. V was clipped by 5 bases and J by 8 bases; unmatched bases: 13. CDR3 size: 15 residues. Germline CDR1 DFQATT, CDR2 SNEGSKA (reference sequence). The CDR3 nucleotides read TGCAGTGCTGCCGGGACAGGGGGACCAACGAGCGGCTACACCTTC. Its translation is CSAAGTGGPTSGYTF.

The rearrangement links TRBV4-1 to TRBJ2-3; TRBD1 matches at 7 bases. The CDR3 has 15 residues. The V gene end was trimmed by 3 bases and the J gene end by 2 bases; junction bases not matched to a gene: 5. In germline, CDR1 is MGHRA, CDR2 YSYEKL. The CDR3 DNA follows: TGCGCCAGCAGCCATCCCGGGACAGCCACAGATACGCAGTATTTT. As protein: CASSHPGTATDTQYF.

This clonotype was detected many times. The CDR3 sequence: CASSQRTSGTYEQYF. CDR3 sequence (DNA): TGTGCCAGCTCACAACGGACTAGCGGCACCTACGAGCAGTACTTC. The chain employs TRBV18 and TRBJ2-7; TRBD2 aligns across 10 bases. V gave up 4 bases and J gave up 2 bases; unmatched junction bases: 5. Germline CDR1 KGHSH, CDR2 LQKENI. This CDR3 spans 15 amino acids.

This clonotype was detected ten times or more. For the CDR3, the DNA is TGTGCCACCAGTGATTCCGGGACCCCGAGGCAAGAGACCCAGTACTTC. This translates into CATSDSGTPRQETQYF. The rearrangement uses TRBV24-1 and TRBJ2-5, with D perhaps matching TRBD1 or TRBD2 (5 bases each). The CDR3 has 16 amino acids. The germline V gene has CDR1 KGHDR and CDR2 SFDVKD. V gave up 2 bases and J gave up 2 bases, with 14 bases separating them.

This clonotype appeared many times. The chain couples TRBV18 to TRBJ2-7, with TRBD1 identical over 10 bases. The CDR3 has 13 amino acids. CDR1 is KGHSH and CDR2 is LQKENI in the germline V gene. Losses at the gene ends were 6 bases for V and 6 bases for J; bases not matched to a gene: 5. The CDR3 protein is CASSTGQGLEQYF. DNA of the CDR3: TGTGCCAGCTCTACGGGACAGGGGCTCGAGCAGTACTTC.

This clonotype was seen ten or more times. J is TRBJ1-4 and V is TRBV7-9, with a weak D call TRBD1 (6 bases). Germline V gene sequence: CDR1 SEHNR, CDR2 FQNEAQ (reference sequence). The CDR3 has 13 residues. Between the trimmed V and J ends, which lost 6 bases and 5 bases, there was a span of 10 bases. The CDR3 sequence is CASRRGANEKLFF. CDR3 coding DNA: TGTGCCAGCAGACGGGGGGCGAATGAAAAACTGTTTTTT.